These 10 T cell receptor beta chains were all obtained from the same sample, sequenced in a study of blood T cell repertoires in COVID-19. Profiled with immunoSEQ multiplex PCR; TCRdb holds only in-frame clones, not every one. The data hold 200,000 or so clones, with over 75% observed a single time. The material sequenced was peripheral blood. The origin of the receptors is a person between 65 and 79 years old with COVID-19, enrolled during active disease.

This rearrangement joins TRBV12-3 or TRBV12-4 to TRBJ2-1, with 9 nucleotides matching TRBD2. The CDR3 sequence is 11 residues long. Trimming removed 7 bases from V and 14 bases from J; junction bases left unmatched: 6. CDR3: CASTAGGRKFF. The CDR3 DNA reads as TGTGCCAGCACCGCGGGGGGGAGGAAGTTCTTC.

The chain is built from TRBV6-1 and TRBJ2-7; D unclear. V was shortened by 2 bases and J by 5 bases, with 10 bases between the two germline ends. Germline V gene data show CDR1 as MNHNS and CDR2 as SASEGT. CDR3 length: 13 residues. Written as DNA, the CDR3 is TGTGCCAGCAGTGAATTCGGAGTTGACGAGCAGTACTTC. Amino acids: CASSEFGVDEQYF.

This chain connects TRBV7-2 to TRBJ2-1; 8 bases map to TRBD2. The CDR3 consists of 15 residues. CDR1 SGHTA and CDR2 FQGNSA come from the germline V gene. V trimming: 5 bases; J trimming: 9 bases; junction bases outside the gene matches: 12. CDR3 amino acids: CASSLGLVSRGEQFF. Written as DNA, the CDR3 is TGTGCCAGCAGCCTGGGACTAGTCTCTAGGGGTGAGCAGTTCTTC.

This clone was seen a single time. The chain carries TRBV12-3 or TRBV12-4 and TRBJ2-7, with TRBD2 matching over 8 bases. The V segment lost 7 bases and the J segment 7 bases; nucleotides outside the gene matches: 9. The CDR3 is 13 residues long. The CDR3 DNA reads TGTGCCAGCACCCCAAGCGGGGGCAGAGAGCAGTACTTC. It codes for CASTPSGGREQYF.

This chain connects TRBV7-4 to TRBJ2-7; 8 bases align to TRBD1. This CDR3 spans 16 amino acids. Germline V gene data show CDR1 as SGHVT and CDR2 as SQSDAQ. J was trimmed by 4 bases and V by 1 base; bases with no gene match: 9. CDR3: CASSLEGGQGTYEQYF. For the CDR3, the DNA is TGTGCCAGCAGCTTAGAAGGTGGACAGGGAACTTACGAGCAGTACTTC.

The V call is TRBV4-2, the J call TRBJ2-2; D gene uncertain. CDR1 is LGHNA and CDR2 is YNFKEQ in the germline V gene. The CDR3 is 14 residues long. The germline V and J ends were trimmed by 0 bases and 4 bases, with 6 bases remaining between them. The CDR3 DNA reads TGTGCCAGCAGCCAAGATGCGGCCACCGGGGAGCTGTTTTTT. Its protein product is CASSQDAATGELFF.

The chain couples TRBV7-3 to TRBJ2-1, with D uncertain. Trimming shortened V by 3 bases and J by 0 bases, and 12 bases separated the two germline ends. CDR3 length equals 16 residues. From germline, CDR1 is SGHTA and CDR2 FQGTGA. CDR3 in DNA: TGTGCCAGCAGCTTGGCCAGAACATTCTCCTACAATGAGCAGTTCTTC. Translation: CASSLARTFSYNEQFF. The full variable domain, rest sourced from reference TRBV7-3 and TRBJ2-1, is GAGVSQTPSNKVTEKGKYVELRCDPISGHTALYWYRQSLGQGPEFLIYFQGTGAADDSGLPNDRFFAVRPEGSVSTLKIQRTERGDSAVYLCASSLARTFSYNEQFFGPGTRLTVL.

This clone was detected only once. The chain carries TRBV7-2 and TRBJ1-1; 7 nucleotides align to TRBD1. CDR1 and CDR2 (germline): SGHTA, FQGNSA. The CDR3 loop spans 15 amino acids. V lost 2 bases, J lost 3 bases, and 6 bases stayed unmatched. CDR3 region: CASSLRQGWDTEAFF. The CDR3 bases are TGTGCCAGCAGCTTAAGACAGGGTTGGGACACTGAAGCTTTCTTT.

This sequence joins TRBV7-3 and TRBJ2-3, with 10 bases that match TRBD1. After removal of 1 base from V and 6 bases from J, the junction contained 7 bases not matched to a gene. CDR1 is SGHTA and CDR2 is FQGTGA in the germline V gene. This CDR3 is 16 amino acids long. CDR3 nucleotide sequence: TGTGCCAGCAGCTTAATTGCGGGACAGGGGCCGGATACGCAGTATTTT. Its translation: CASSLIAGQGPDTQYF.

The rearrangement uses TRBV30 and TRBJ2-7, with TRBD1 matching 8 bases. Germline V gene lookup returns CDR1 GTSNPN and CDR2 SVGIG (reference sequence). V shed 4 bases, J shed 2 bases, and the junction held 10 bases outside the gene matches. CDR3 length: 15 residues. The CDR3 loop reads CAWNADRGATYEQYF. CDR3 nucleotide sequence: TGTGCCTGGAACGCCGACAGGGGAGCTACCTACGAGCAGTACTTC.